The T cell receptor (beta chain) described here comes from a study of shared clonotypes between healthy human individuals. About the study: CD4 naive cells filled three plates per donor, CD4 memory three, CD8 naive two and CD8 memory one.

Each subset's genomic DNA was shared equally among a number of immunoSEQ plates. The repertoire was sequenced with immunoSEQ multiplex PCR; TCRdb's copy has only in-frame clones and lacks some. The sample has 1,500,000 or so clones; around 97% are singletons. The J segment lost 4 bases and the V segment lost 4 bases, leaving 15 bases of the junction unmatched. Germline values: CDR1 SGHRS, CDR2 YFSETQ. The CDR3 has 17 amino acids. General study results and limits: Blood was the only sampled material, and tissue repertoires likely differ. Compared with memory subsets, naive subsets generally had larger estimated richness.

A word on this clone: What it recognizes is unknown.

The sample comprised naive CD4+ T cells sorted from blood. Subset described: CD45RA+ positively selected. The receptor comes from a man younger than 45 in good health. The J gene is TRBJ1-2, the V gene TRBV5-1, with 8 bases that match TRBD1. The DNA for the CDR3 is TGCGCCAGCAGCAGAGGGACTTTGACAGGGGAGCCCTATGGCTACACCTTC. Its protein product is CASSRGTLTGEPYGYTF.